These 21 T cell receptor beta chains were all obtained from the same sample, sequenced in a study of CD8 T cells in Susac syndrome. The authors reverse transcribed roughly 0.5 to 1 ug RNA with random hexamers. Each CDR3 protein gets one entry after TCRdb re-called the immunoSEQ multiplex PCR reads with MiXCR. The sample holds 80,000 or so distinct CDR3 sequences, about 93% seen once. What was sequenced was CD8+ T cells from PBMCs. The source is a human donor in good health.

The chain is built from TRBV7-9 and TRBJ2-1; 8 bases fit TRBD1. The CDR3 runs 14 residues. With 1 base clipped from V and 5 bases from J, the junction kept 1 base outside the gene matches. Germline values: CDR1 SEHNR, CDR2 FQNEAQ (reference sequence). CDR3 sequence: CASSLGTGHNEQFF. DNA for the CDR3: TGTGCCAGCAGCTTAGGGACAGGGCACAATGAGCAGTTCTTC.

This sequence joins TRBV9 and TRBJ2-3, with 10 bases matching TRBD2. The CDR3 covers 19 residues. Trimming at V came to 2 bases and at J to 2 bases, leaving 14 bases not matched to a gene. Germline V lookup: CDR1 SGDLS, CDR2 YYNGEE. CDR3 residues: CASSVPAGGPSTLTDTQYF. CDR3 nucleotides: TGTGCCAGCAGCGTCCCAGCGGGAGGGCCCTCTACGCTCACAGATACGCAGTATTTT.

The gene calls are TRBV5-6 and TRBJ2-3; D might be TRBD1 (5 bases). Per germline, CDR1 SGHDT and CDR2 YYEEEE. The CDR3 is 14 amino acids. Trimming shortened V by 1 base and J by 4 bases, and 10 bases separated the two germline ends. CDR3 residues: CASSLRQGSDTQYF. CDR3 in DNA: TGTGCCAGCAGCTTGAGGCAGGGTTCAGATACGCAGTATTTT.

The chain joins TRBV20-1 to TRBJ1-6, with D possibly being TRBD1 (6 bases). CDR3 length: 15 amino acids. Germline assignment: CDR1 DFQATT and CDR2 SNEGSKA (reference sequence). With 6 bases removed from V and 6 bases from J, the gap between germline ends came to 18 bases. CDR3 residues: CSAPMEGDANSPLHF. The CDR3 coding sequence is TGCAGTGCGCCTATGGAGGGGGACGCTAATTCACCCCTCCACTTT.

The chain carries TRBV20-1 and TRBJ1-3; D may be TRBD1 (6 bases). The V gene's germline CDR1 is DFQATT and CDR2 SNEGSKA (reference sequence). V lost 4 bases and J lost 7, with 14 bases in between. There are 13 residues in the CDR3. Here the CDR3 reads CSAMIQGWNTIYF. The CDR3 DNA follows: TGCAGTGCTATGATACAGGGATGGAACACCATATATTTT.

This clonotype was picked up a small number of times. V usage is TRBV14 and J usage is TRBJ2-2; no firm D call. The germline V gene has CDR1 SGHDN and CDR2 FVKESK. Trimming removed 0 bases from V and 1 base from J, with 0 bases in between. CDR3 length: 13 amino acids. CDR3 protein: CASSQENTGELFF. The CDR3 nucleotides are TGTGCCAGCAGCCAAGAGAACACCGGGGAGCTGTTTTTT.

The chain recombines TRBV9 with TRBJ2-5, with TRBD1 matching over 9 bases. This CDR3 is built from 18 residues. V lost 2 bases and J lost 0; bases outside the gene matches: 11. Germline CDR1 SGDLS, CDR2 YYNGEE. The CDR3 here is CASSVRDRVWGYQETQYF. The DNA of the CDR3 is TGTGCCAGCAGCGTCCGGGACAGGGTTTGGGGGTACCAAGAGACCCAGTACTTC. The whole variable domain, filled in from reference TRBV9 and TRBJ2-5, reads DSGVTQTPKHLITATGQRVTLRCSPRSGDLSVYWYQQSLDQGLQFLIQYYNGEERAKGNILERFSAQQFPDLHSELNLSSLELGDSALYFCASSVRDRVWGYQETQYFGPGTRLLVL.

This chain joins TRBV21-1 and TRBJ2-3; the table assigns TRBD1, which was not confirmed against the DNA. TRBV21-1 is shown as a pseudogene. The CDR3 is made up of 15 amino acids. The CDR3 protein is CASSKAGQHTDTQYF. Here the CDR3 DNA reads TGTGCCAGCAGCAAGGCCGGACAGCACACAGATACGCAGTATTTT.

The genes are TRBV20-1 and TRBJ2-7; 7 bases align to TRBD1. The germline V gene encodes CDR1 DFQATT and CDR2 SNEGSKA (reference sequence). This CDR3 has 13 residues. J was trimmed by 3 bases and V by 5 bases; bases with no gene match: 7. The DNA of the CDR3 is TGCAGTGCTCACAGGACAGGCATCTACGAGCAGTACGTC. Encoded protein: CSAHRTGIYEQYV.

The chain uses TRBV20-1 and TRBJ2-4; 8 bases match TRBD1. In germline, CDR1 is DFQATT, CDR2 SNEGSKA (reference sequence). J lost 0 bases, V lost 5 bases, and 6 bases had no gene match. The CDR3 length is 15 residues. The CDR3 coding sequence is TGCAGTGCTGGGGGACAGGAACCAGCCAAAAACATTCAGTACTTC. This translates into CSAGGQEPAKNIQYF.

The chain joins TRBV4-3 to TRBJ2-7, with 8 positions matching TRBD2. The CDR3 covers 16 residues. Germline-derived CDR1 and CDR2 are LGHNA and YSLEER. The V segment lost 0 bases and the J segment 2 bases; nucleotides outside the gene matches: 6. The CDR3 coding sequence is TGCGCCAGCAGCCAAGACAGGGCGGGGGGAGCCTACGAGCAGTACTTC. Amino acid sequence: CASSQDRAGGAYEQYF.

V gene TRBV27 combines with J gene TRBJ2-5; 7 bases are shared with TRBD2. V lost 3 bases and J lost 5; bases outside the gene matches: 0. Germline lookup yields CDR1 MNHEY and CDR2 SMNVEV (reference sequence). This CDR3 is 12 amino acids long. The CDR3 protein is CASSFGGETQYF. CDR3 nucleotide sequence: TGTGCCAGCAGTTTCGGGGGGGAGACCCAGTACTTC.

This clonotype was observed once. CDR3 DNA sequence: TGCGCCACCTTAACGGACAGATATGGCTACACCTTC. It encodes CATLTDRYGYTF. The V and J genes are TRBV4-1 and TRBJ1-2; tentative D call: TRBD1 (6 bases). CDR1 is MGHRA, CDR2 YSYEKL, per germline. The CDR3 sequence is 12 residues long. V lost 10 bases, J lost 5 bases, and 14 bases lay in between.

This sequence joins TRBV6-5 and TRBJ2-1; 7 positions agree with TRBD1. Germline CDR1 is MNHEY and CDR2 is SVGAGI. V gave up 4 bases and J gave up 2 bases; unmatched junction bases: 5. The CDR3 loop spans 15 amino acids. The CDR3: CASSSTGTAYNEQFF. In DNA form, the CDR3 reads TGTGCCAGCAGTTCCACCGGGACAGCCTACAATGAGCAGTTCTTC.

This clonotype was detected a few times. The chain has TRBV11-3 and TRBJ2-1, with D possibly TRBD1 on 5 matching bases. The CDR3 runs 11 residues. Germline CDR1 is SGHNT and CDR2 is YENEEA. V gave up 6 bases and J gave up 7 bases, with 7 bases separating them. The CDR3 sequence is CASSQGNEQFF. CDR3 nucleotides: TGTGCCAGCAGTCAGGGTAATGAGCAGTTCTTC.

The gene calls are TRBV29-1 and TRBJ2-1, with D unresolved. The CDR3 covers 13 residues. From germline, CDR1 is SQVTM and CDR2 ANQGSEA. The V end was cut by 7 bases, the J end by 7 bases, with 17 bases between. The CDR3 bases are TGCAGCGGCATGGTGGGAATTTCGAATGAGCAGTTCTTC. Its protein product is CSGMVGISNEQFF.

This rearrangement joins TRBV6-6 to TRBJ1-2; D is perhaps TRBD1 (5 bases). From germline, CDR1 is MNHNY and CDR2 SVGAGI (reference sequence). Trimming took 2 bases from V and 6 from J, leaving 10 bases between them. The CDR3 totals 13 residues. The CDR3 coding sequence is TGTGCCAGCAGTTACGGCAGGGCGGATGGCTACACCTTC. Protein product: CASSYGRADGYTF.

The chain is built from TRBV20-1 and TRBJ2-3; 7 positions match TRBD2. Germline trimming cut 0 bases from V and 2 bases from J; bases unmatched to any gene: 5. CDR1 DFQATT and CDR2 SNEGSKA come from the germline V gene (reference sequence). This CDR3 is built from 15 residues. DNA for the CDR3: TGCAGTGCTAGAGATTGGGCGGGGGTCACAGATACGCAGTATTTT. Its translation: CSARDWAGVTDTQYF.

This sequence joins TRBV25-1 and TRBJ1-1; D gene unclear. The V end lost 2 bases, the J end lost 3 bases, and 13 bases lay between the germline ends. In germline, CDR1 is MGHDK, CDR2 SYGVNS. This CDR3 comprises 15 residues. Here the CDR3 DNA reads TGTGCCAGCAGTGAAGGGTTTCGCGTGGACACTGAAGCTTTCTTT. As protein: CASSEGFRVDTEAFF.

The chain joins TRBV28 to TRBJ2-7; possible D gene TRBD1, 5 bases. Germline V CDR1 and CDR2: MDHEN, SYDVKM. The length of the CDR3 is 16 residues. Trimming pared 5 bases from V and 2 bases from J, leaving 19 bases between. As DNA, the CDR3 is TGTGCCAGCAGTGACCAGGGTCTTGGGAACCCCTACGAGCAGTACGTC. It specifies CASSDQGLGNPYEQYV.

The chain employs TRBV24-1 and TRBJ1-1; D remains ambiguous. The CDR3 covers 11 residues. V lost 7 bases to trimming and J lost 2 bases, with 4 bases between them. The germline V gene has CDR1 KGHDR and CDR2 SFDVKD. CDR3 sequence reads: CATSTNTEAFF. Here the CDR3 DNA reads TGTGCCACCAGCACAAACACTGAAGCTTTCTTT.